This T cell receptor (beta chain) was documented in a study of blood T cell repertoires in COVID-19. Study details: Nucleic acid was either cDNA or gDNA, and it came from T cells, B-cell-depleted T cells, or PBMCs.

Trimming took off 4 bases at V and 3 bases at J, with 8 bases between the two ends. The germline CDR1 and CDR2 sequences are SGHNT and YYREEE (reference sequence). The CDR3 is made up of 13 amino acids. The authors' processing: Using reference gene primer amplification, nucleated cell counts were estimated. TCRdb's table, derived via immunoSEQ multiplex PCR, lists solely in-frame clones and lacks some. From that table come the V and J calls and clone size; the DNA was used to work out D and trimming. Of around 400,000 clones in the sample, around 87% were seen once. This sequence was found in a woman aged 60-70 years with COVID-19, enrolled during active disease. This sequence joins TRBV5-4 and TRBJ2-1; D unclear. Sequenced input: peripheral blood. CDR3 in DNA: TGTGCCAGCAGCGTCACTTACTACAATGAGCAGTTCTTC. This gives the protein CASSVTYYNEQFF.